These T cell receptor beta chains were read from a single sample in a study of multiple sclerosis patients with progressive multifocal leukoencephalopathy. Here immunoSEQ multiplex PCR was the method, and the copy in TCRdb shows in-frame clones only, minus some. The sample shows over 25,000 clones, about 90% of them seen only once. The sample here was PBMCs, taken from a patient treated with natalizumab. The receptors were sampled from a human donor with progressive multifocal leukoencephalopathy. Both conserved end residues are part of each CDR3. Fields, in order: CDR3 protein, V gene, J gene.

CASSPLQGATDTQYF	TRBV18	TRBJ2-3
CATRGSGVAPNEQYF	TRBV15	TRBJ2-7
CASSLVGYQPQHF	TRBV7-8	TRBJ1-5
CASSRRAGDFQETQYF	TRBV19	TRBJ2-5
CASSTGQGRAKNIQYF	TRBV19	TRBJ2-4
CASTRGVLPRTDTQYF	TRBV9	TRBJ2-3
CSAREQVQDFF	TRBV20-1	TRBJ1-1
CASSLGGAYTF	TRBV7-9	TRBJ1-2
CAWGYRDILEPYF	TRBV30	TRBJ2-7
CASSQVFVGPGGYTF	TRBV4-3	TRBJ1-2
CASTKGLAADNEQFF	TRBV7-2	TRBJ2-1
CASRSGQGVTDTQYF	TRBV19	TRBJ2-3
CASNRYISGLADYNEQFF	TRBV5-8	TRBJ2-1
CATSREGLGNYGYTF	TRBV15	TRBJ1-2
CASSGTPNTGELFF	TRBV18	TRBJ2-2
CASSLTSAGEQFF	TRBV27	TRBJ2-1
CASSQAGTRTGNTIYF	TRBV5-1	TRBJ1-3
CASSPGRSYNEQFF	TRBV2	TRBJ2-1
CASAPPRTVSGNTIYF	TRBV6-6	TRBJ1-3
CSVGPAGTQNTEAFF	TRBV29-1	TRBJ1-1
CASSHNGLNTEAFF	TRBV19	TRBJ1-1
CASSPGTSPYNEQFF	TRBV19	TRBJ2-1
CASSPPGTSGTHTQYF	TRBV28	TRBJ2-3
CASSPYWRPYNEQFF	TRBV4-3	TRBJ2-1
CASSLNARLRGGYGYTF	TRBV28	TRBJ1-2
CASSPPPGQGGRTEAFF	TRBV18	TRBJ1-1
CASRRDSVSNQPQHF	TRBV27	TRBJ1-5
CASSLAPGRNYGYTF	TRBV5-5	TRBJ1-2
CATSRTLPSQTGTNTDTQYF	TRBV15	TRBJ2-3
CATRQGNTEAFF	TRBV19	TRBJ1-1
CASSSPGGDGYTF	TRBV7-2	TRBJ1-2
CAISTNIGSTEAFF	TRBV10-3	TRBJ1-1
CASSLGGTGANVLTF	TRBV5-1	TRBJ2-6
CASSLGGRATDTQYF	TRBV28	TRBJ2-3
CATEDSENEQFF	TRBV10-3	TRBJ2-1
CASSLQGRGGNTIYF	TRBV5-4	TRBJ1-3
CASSVGTSGSTDTQYF	TRBV9	TRBJ2-3
CASSPQGAKGTEAFF	TRBV18	TRBJ1-1
CASSYLGQADYGYTF	TRBV6-5	TRBJ1-2
CASSLPGLAGREQFF	TRBV7-9	TRBJ2-1
CASSEWGTGVDQPQHF	TRBV6-1	TRBJ1-5
CASSKGGNDQPQHF	TRBV21-1	TRBJ1-5
CASSSQTGFHTEAFF	TRBV5-4	TRBJ1-1
CASSRTEIRDRGFAFF	TRBV4-3	TRBJ1-1
CASSLASGRGGDTQYF	TRBV7-2	TRBJ2-3
CASTSGERNSPLHF	TRBV5-1	TRBJ1-6
CASSHTRDTEAFF	TRBV27	TRBJ1-1
CASSWRDITFSNQPQHF	TRBV28	TRBJ1-5
CASSFRGGGDYGYTF	TRBV5-1	TRBJ1-2
CSVEWRDRGYNEQFF	TRBV29-1	TRBJ2-1
CASSEKPGAGGFGNQPQHF	TRBV6-1	TRBJ1-5
CASSQAWDRNTEAFF	TRBV4-1	TRBJ1-1
CASSWSLTGELFF	TRBV5-4	TRBJ2-2
CASSLGRGTGNTIYF	TRBV7-9	TRBJ1-3
CASSVNNEQFF	TRBV9	TRBJ2-1
CAISPRQANTEAFF	TRBV10-3	TRBJ1-1